The next 11 T cell receptor beta chains were all read from a single sample in a study of radiation and T cells in renal cell carcinoma. Using immunoSEQ multiplex PCR, the repertoire was profiled, and TCRdb retains in-frame clones only, with some absent. The sample holds about 50,000 clones; roughly 80% are singletons and the top ten take 30% to 35%. Indicated time point: baseline pretreatment blood. Specified treatment: 15 Gy SBRT to primary tumor, nephrectomy 4 weeks later. Material: blood, obtained from a patient whose treatment included radiotherapy and nephrectomy. The receptors were gathered from a woman between 70 and 85 years old with renal cell carcinoma.

The chain uses TRBV5-5 and TRBJ2-1, with no clear D. The V end was cut by 3 bases, the J end by 8 bases, with 6 bases between. Germline CDR1 and CDR2: SGHKS and YYEKEE (reference sequence). This CDR3 is built from 11 residues. In DNA form, the CDR3 reads TGTGCCAGCAGCTCAGTCGATGAGCAGTTCTTC. Translation: CASSSVDEQFF.

This chain connects TRBV7-2 to TRBJ1-1; D gene unclear. The CDR3 extends over 15 amino acids. The V and J ends lost 2 bases and 4 bases respectively, with 14 bases between them. Germline V gene sequence: CDR1 SGHTA, CDR2 FQGNSA. CDR3 region: CASSLSGQAGTEAFF. The CDR3 DNA is TGTGCCAGCAGCTTATCGGGCCAGGCAGGCACTGAAGCTTTCTTT.

This clone appeared a few times. The chain has TRBV28 and TRBJ1-5; D remains unclear. This CDR3 has 14 residues. Germline CDR1 and CDR2: MDHEN and SYDVKM. V was shortened by 8 bases and J by 5 bases, with 16 bases between the two germline ends. As DNA, the CDR3 is TGTGCCAGCCGCTCCCCCCTTGGAGATCAGCCCCAGCATTTT. Protein product: CASRSPLGDQPQHF.

The chain is built from TRBV5-4 and TRBJ2-4; D might be TRBD2 (5 bases). The V gene's germline CDR1 is SGHNT and CDR2 YYREEE (reference sequence). This CDR3 region has 14 residues. The V end was cut by 2 bases, the J end by 4 bases, with 10 bases between. CDR3: CASSLSGEKNIQYF. CDR3 DNA sequence: TGTGCCAGCAGCTTATCCGGGGAGAAAAACATTCAGTACTTC.

CDR3 sequence reads: CASTRQGLYNEQFF. The CDR3 DNA reads as TGTGCCAGCACTCGACAGGGGCTTTACAATGAGCAGTTCTTC. The V gene is TRBV27, the J gene TRBJ2-1, with 8 nucleotides matching TRBD1. Germline lookup yields CDR1 MNHEY and CDR2 SMNVEV (reference sequence). V was clipped by 7 bases and J by 4 bases; unmatched bases: 6. The CDR3 spans 14 residues.

J is TRBJ1-5 and V is TRBV29-1, with 7 bases aligning to TRBD1. Trimming at V came to 4 bases and at J to 5 bases, leaving 5 bases not matched to a gene. Germline loops: CDR1 SQVTM, CDR2 ANQGSEA. The CDR3 sequence is 13 residues long. CDR3 DNA sequence: TGCAGCGTTGGTGGAGGGGGCGATCAGCCCCAGCATTTT. Its translation is CSVGGGGDQPQHF.

The chain links TRBV6-1 to TRBJ2-3; D might be TRBD1 (8 bases). V lost 10 bases, J lost 1 base, and 18 bases lay in between. CDR1 and CDR2 from the germline V gene are MNHNS and SASEGT. This CDR3 region has 15 residues. For the CDR3, the DNA is TGTGCCACCAAAACAGGGGGGAGGGGCACAGATACGCAGTATTTT. This sequence encodes CATKTGGRGTDTQYF.

The genes are TRBV5-1 and TRBJ1-3, with D unresolved. V lost 0 bases to trimming and J lost 4 bases, with 14 bases between them. The CDR3 runs to 16 residues. Germline V CDR1 and CDR2: SGHRS, YFSETQ. CDR3 coding DNA: TGCGCCAGCAGCTTGGATGGGGAACGGACGGGAAACACCATATATTTT. The encoded protein is CASSLDGERTGNTIYF.

V and J are TRBV18 and TRBJ1-2, with 8 bases fitting TRBD1. The J segment lost 1 base and the V segment lost 2 bases, leaving 3 bases of the junction unmatched. The CDR3 runs to 15 residues. Germline CDR1 and CDR2: KGHSH and LQKENI. The CDR3 DNA is TGTGCCAGCTCACCATTGGACAGGGTTAACTATGGCTACACCTTC. Translation: CASSPLDRVNYGYTF.

The chain recombines TRBV9 with TRBJ2-5; 12 bases agree with TRBD2. CDR1 is SGDLS and CDR2 is YYNGEE in the germline V gene. CDR3 length equals 16 residues. The V gene end was trimmed by 4 bases and the J gene end by 4 bases; junction bases not matched to a gene: 8. This CDR3 reads CASSSFPSGGVETQYF. The CDR3 DNA is TGTGCCAGCAGCTCTTTCCCTAGCGGGGGGGTAGAGACCCAGTACTTC.

V is TRBV7-2 and J is TRBJ2-7; a possible D gene is TRBD2 (6 bases). Deletions cut 3 bases from V and 4 bases from J, with 10 bases between. CDR3 size: 13 residues. The germline V gene encodes CDR1 SGHTA and CDR2 FQGNSA. For the CDR3, the DNA is TGTGCCAGCAGCTTGGCCGGGGGATACGAGCAGTACTTC. Its translation is CASSLAGGYEQYF.